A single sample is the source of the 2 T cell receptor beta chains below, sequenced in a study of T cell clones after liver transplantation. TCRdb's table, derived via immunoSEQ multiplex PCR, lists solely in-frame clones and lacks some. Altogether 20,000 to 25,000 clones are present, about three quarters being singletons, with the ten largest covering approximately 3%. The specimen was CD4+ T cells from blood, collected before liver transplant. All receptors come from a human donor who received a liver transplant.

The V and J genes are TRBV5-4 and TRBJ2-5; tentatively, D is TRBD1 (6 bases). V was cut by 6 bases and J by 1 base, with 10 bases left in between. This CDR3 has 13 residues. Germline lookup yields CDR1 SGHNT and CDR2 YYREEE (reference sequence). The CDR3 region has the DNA TGTGCCAGCAAAGGACAGATCCAAGAGACCCAGTACTTC. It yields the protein CASKGQIQETQYF.

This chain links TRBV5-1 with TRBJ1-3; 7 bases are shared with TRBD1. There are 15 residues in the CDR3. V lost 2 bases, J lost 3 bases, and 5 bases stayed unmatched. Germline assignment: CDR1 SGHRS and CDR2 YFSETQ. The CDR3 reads CASSFTPGGGNTIYF. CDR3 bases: TGCGCCAGCAGCTTTACCCCAGGGGGTGGAAACACCATATATTTT.